The entry below gives a single T cell receptor (beta chain) sequence along with its context. What it recognizes is unknown. The germline gives CDR1 DFQATT, CDR2 SNEGSKA (reference sequence). This CDR3 is 9 amino acids long. The data are from a study of cytomegalovirus exposure and HLA in healthy donors. General study results and limits: 87-base-pair reads could not separate some V segments, including TRBV6-2 and TRBV6-3. A missense variant in DCLRE1C was later tied to TCR beta V- and J-gene trimming.

A multiplex PCR was run with 60 Vbeta primers and 13 Jbeta primers. Here immunoSEQ multiplex PCR was the method, and the copy in TCRdb shows in-frame clones only, minus some. The table lists some 190,000 clones, about 85% of them singletons, with 1% to 1.4% in the top ten. This TCR was sampled from a boy aged 2 to 10 in good health and CMV-seronegative. The sequenced material came from PBMCs. The chain recombines TRBV20-1 with TRBJ2-1; weak D call: TRBD2 (7 bases). The CDR3 nucleotides are TGCACAAGGGGAGGGGGGCAGTTCTTC. It is translated as CTRGGGQFF.